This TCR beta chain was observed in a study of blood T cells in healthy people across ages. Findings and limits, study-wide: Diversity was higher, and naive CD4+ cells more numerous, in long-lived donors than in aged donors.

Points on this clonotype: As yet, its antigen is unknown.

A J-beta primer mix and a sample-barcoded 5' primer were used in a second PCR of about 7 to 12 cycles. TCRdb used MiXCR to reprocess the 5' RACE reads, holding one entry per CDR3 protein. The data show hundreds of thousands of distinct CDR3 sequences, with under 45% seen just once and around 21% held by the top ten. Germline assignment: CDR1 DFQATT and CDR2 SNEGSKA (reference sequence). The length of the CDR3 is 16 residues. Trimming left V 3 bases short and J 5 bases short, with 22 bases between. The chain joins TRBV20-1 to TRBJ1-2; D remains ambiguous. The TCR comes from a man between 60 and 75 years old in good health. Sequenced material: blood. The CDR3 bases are TGCAGTGCTAGGTGGGAGTTAAGAGGGCGGGTTTATGGCTACACCTTC. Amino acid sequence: CSARWELRGRVYGYTF.